This TCR beta chain was sequenced for a study of T-cell reconstitution after alpha-beta-depleted transplantation in children. Study-wide results and limits: About two months after transplant, alpha-beta T cells reportedly came from several hundred expanded graft clones. One year post-transplant, T-cell counts and diversity were largely derived from T cells produced anew.

The germline V gene encodes CDR1 DFQATT and CDR2 SNEGSKA (reference sequence). This CDR3 spans 12 amino acids. V lost 3 bases and J lost 2, with 7 bases in between. Using unique molecular identifiers, the investigators prepared the TCRbeta library. From the PCR reads, TCRdb called clonotypes with MiXCR, one entry per CDR3 protein. The sample has roughly 280,000 distinct CDR3 sequences; about 9.9% are singletons. Points on this clonotype: Antigen specificity is unknown.

This TCR derives from a male patient between 2 and 10 years old who had a stem cell transplant for chronic granulomatous disease, so the T cells may come from the graft donor. This sample comprised peripheral blood, obtained 180 days after TCRalphabeta/CD19-depleted stem cell transplant. The chain is built from TRBV20-1 and TRBJ1-1, with D hard to call. CDR3 sequence reads: CSARLGNTEAFF. CDR3 sequence (DNA): TGCAGTGCTAGGTTGGGTAACACTGAAGCTTTCTTT.